The T cell receptor beta chain described here comes from a study of Ad26.COV2.S vaccination and SARS-CoV-2 variants. Whole-study results and caveats: Vaccine recipients surpassed placebo recipients in spike-specific TCR breadth. Measurements of TCR breadth and depth may have given underestimates of the total T cell responses.

As to this clone: What it binds is not known.

Treatment here: 19 received Ad26.COV2.S at low or high dose, single or two shots; roughly five received placebo; per-sample allocation not given. Specimens were obtained on day 63 following the first vaccine or placebo injection. This table comes from immunoSEQ multiplex PCR, and its TCRdb copy is limited to in-frame clones, with some not included. The data show about 480,000 clones, roughly nine tenths seen once. This receptor was identified in a person between 18 and 65 years old who received the Ad26.COV2.S COVID-19 vaccine or a placebo. The sample consisted of peripheral blood, taken in a trial of Ad26.COV2.S vaccine versus placebo.

In DNA, the CDR3 is TGTGCCAGCAGGCCGAAGCGGGATTTTATCGGGGAGCTGTTTTTT. Protein sequence: CASRPKRDFIGELFF. The chain employs TRBV28 and TRBJ2-2, with 7 bases fitting TRBD2. The CDR3 has 15 amino acids. Germline V CDR1 and CDR2: MDHEN, SYDVKM. After removal of 6 bases from V and 7 bases from J, the junction contained 11 bases not matched to a gene.